A selection of T cell receptor beta chains follows, all from one sample in a study of identical twins. Using its own MiXCR run on the 5' RACE reads, TCRdb lists one record per CDR3 protein. The sample contains roughly 480,000 distinct CDR3 sequences, 20% to 25% of which appear only once. The same specimen was also included in a second study, on T cells expressing NK-cell markers.

Sequencing was carried out using CD4+ T cells sorted from blood. Every receptor here comes from a woman in her late teens or twenties in good health. Both conserved end residues are part of each CDR3. Each record gives: V gene, D gene, J gene, clone size, CDR3 DNA, CDR3 protein. A D gene is named only where the DNA matches it firmly. Some rows have no size entry. The others give once, few or many, or a class for an expanded clone.

TRBV7-9	TRBD2	TRBJ2-5	-	TGTGCCAGCAGCGAGACTAGCGGAAAAGAGACCCAGTACTTC	CASSETSGKETQYF
TRBV6-1	TRBD2	TRBJ2-5	few	TGTGCCAGCAGATCAGCGGGAGGGTTGGAGACCCAGTACTTC	CASRSAGGLETQYF
TRBV2	TRBD1	TRBJ1-4	-	TGTGCCAGCAGTTACCGGACAGGGGCTGAAAAACTGTTTTTT	CASSYRTGAEKLFF
TRBV4-2	-	TRBJ1-1	-	TGTGCCAGCAGCCGACCGGGACAGAACACTGAAGCTTTCTTT	CASSRPGQNTEAFF
TRBV5-5	-	TRBJ2-5	few	TGTGCCAGCAGCTTTCCTCACCAAGAGACCCAGTACTTC	CASSFPHQETQYF
TRBV20-1	-	TRBJ2-7	-	TGCAGTGCTCCCAGACTAGGGACCTACGAGCAGTACTTC	CSAPRLGTYEQYF
TRBV5-1	-	TRBJ1-4	few	TGCGCCAGCAGCCTGGAGCGGGCTAATGAAAAACTGTTTTTT	CASSLERANEKLFF
TRBV6-5	-	TRBJ1-3	few	TGTGCCAGCAGTTATTCAGTAGCCTCTGGAAACACCATATATTTT	CASSYSVASGNTIYF
TRBV5-6	-	TRBJ1-2	few	TGTGCCAGCAGCTTGATCCGGCAGGGGAGCTATGGCTACACCTTC	CASSLIRQGSYGYTF
TRBV20-1	-	TRBJ2-1	-	TGCAGTGCCCCGAACCCCACGCGGAATGAGCAGTTCTTC	CSAPNPTRNEQFF
TRBV9	-	TRBJ2-1	few	TGTGCCAGCAGCGTAGCGGCCCTAGACAATGAGCAGTTCTTC	CASSVAALDNEQFF
TRBV3-1	-	TRBJ2-7	once	TGTGCCAGCAGCCACCCGGGACAATTCTACGAGCAGTACTTC	CASSHPGQFYEQYF
TRBV20-1	TRBD2	TRBJ2-1	few	TGCAGTGCTTCCCCCCGGGAGGGGCTTCGGGAGCAGTTCTTC	CSASPREGLREQFF
TRBV12-3/TRBV12-4	-	TRBJ2-5	-	TGTGCCAGCAGTTCCCAGACTAGTTGGGAGACCCAGTACTTC	CASSSQTSWETQYF
TRBV20-1	-	TRBJ1-1	few	TGCAGTGCTAGAGTGCAGACAGACACTGAAGCTTTCTTT	CSARVQTDTEAFF
TRBV12-5	-	TRBJ2-4	once	TGTGCTAGTGCCCCTTTGGGGGCTGGAAACATTCAGTACTTC	CASAPLGAGNIQYF
TRBV7-8	TRBD1	TRBJ1-2	many	TGTGCCAGCAGCTTAGAGATCGGGACAGGGAGTGGCTACACCTTC	CASSLEIGTGSGYTF
TRBV29-1	-	TRBJ2-1	few	TGCAGCGTTGATACCCGCCAAAATGAGCAGTTCTTC	CSVDTRQNEQFF
TRBV7-7	TRBD1	TRBJ1-2	-	TGTGCCAGCAGCTCTCCCCCGGGACAGGGGGCGGATGGCTACACCTTC	CASSSPPGQGADGYTF
TRBV5-1	TRBD2	TRBJ2-1	few	TGCGCCAGCAAGCTAGCGGGGGGGCCTGAAAATGAGCAGTTCTTC	CASKLAGGPENEQFF
TRBV29-1	TRBD1	TRBJ1-1	few	TGCAGCGCCGAGGGTACAGGGGGCATCAACACTGAAGCTTTCTTT	CSAEGTGGINTEAFF
TRBV29-1	-	TRBJ2-3	few	TGCAGCGTTGTTAGGGTACAGGCGGCAGATACGCAGTATTTT	CSVVRVQAADTQYF
TRBV20-1	-	TRBJ1-6	-	TGCAGTGCTAGTCCGGGGATCCCCTATAATTCACCCCTCCACTTT	CSASPGIPYNSPLHF
TRBV7-6	-	TRBJ2-1	few	TGTGCCAGCAGCTTAGCGCGTACTAGTGGGCAGTTCTTC	CASSLARTSGQFF
TRBV10-3	-	TRBJ2-1	few	TGTGCCACGCTGATCTCGGAGCGGGTAATCTTGGGGAATGAGCAGTTCTTC	CATLISERVILGNEQFF
TRBV5-1	TRBD1	TRBJ2-2	-	TGCGCCAGCAGCTACCGGGACAGGGGCCCTTCTAACACCGGGGAGCTGTTTTTT	CASSYRDRGPSNTGELFF
TRBV12-3/TRBV12-4	-	TRBJ1-5	few	TGTGCCAGCAGCAACGGAGGGTTTTATCAGCCCCAGCATTTT	CASSNGGFYQPQHF
TRBV3-1	TRBD1	TRBJ1-2	-	TGTGCCAGCAGCCCCACAGGGGCTATTGGCTACACCTTC	CASSPTGAIGYTF
TRBV20-1	TRBD1	TRBJ1-5	few	TGCAGTGCTACAGGGGGAAGGTATAGCAATCAGCCCCAGCATTTT	CSATGGRYSNQPQHF
TRBV3-1	-	TRBJ2-4	-	TGTGCCAGCACCGGGAGAAATGCCAAAAACATTCAGTACTTC	CASTGRNAKNIQYF